The 27 T cell receptor beta chains below all came from one sample that was sequenced in a study of blood T cell repertoires in COVID-19. Profiled with immunoSEQ multiplex PCR; TCRdb holds only in-frame clones, not every one. In the table there are 70,000 or so clones, roughly 91% of which are singletons. The sample taken for sequencing was peripheral blood. The receptors come from a human donor in a cohort sampled during active COVID-19.

The V gene is TRBV10-2, the J gene TRBJ2-1; maybe TRBD2 (6 bases). Germline V gene sequence: CDR1 WSHSY, CDR2 SAAADI. This CDR3 comprises 15 residues. Trimming cost V 4 bases and J 8 bases, with 18 bases left between them. In DNA form, the CDR3 reads TGCGCCAGCAGTGTTTACGGGAGAGGGGTGGATGAGCAGTTCTTC. Its protein product is CASSVYGRGVDEQFF.

The V call is TRBV7-9, the J call TRBJ2-7; the match to TRBD1 covers 7 bases. J was trimmed by 2 bases and V by 4 bases; bases with no gene match: 11. Germline loops: CDR1 SEHNR, CDR2 FQNEAQ (reference sequence). The CDR3 runs to 16 residues. CDR3: CASSSIDRANPYEQYF. DNA of the CDR3: TGTGCCAGCAGCTCGATAGACAGGGCTAACCCCTACGAGCAGTACTTC. Complete variable domain (other parts from reference TRBV7-9 and TRBJ2-7): DTGVSQNPRHKITKRGQNVTFRCDPISEHNRLYWYRQTLGQGPEFLTYFQNEAQLEKSRLLSDRFSAERPKGSFSTLEIQRTEQGDSAMYLCASSSIDRANPYEQYFGPGTRLTVT.

The J gene is TRBJ1-1, the V gene TRBV6-5; no definite D call. This CDR3 region has 14 residues. Germline V gives CDR1 MNHEY, CDR2 SVGAGI. V was clipped by 2 bases and J by 2 bases, with 9 bases between them. The CDR3 nucleotides read TGTGCCAGCAGTTACAATGGCAGAAACACTGAAGCTTTCTTT. This sequence encodes CASSYNGRNTEAFF.

This chain joins TRBV28 and TRBJ2-1; the match to TRBD2 covers 8 bases. The germline gives CDR1 MDHEN, CDR2 SYDVKM. There are 15 residues in the CDR3. The junction had 4 bases not matched to a gene; V was cut back by 2 bases and J by 4 bases. CDR3 loop: CASSLQLAGYNEQFF. CDR3 nucleotide sequence: TGTGCCAGCAGTTTACAGTTAGCGGGGTACAATGAGCAGTTCTTC. Combining the CDR3 with reference TRBV28 and TRBJ2-1 gives the whole variable domain DVKVTQSSRYLVKRTGEKVFLECVQDMDHENMFWYRQDPGLGLRLIYFSYDVKMKEKGDIPEGYSVSREKKERFSLILESASTNQTSMYLCASSLQLAGYNEQFFGPGTRLTVL.

This sequence joins TRBV20-1 and TRBJ2-1, with a weak D call TRBD2 (6 bases). The V and J ends lost 3 bases and 8 bases respectively, with 11 bases between them. CDR1 is DFQATT, CDR2 SNEGSKA, per germline (reference sequence). The CDR3 spans 12 residues. CDR3 DNA sequence: TGCAGTGCTAGTGCAACGGGGGATGAGCAGTTCTTC. Protein: CSASATGDEQFF.

The J gene is TRBJ1-5, the V gene TRBV12-2. TRBV12-2 is flagged as a pseudogene. The CDR3 totals 16 residues. CDR3 protein: CASRLHNHAEVQPQHF. The CDR3 DNA reads TGTGCAAGTCGCTTACACAATCACGCGGAGGTCCAGCCCCAGCATTTT.

The genes are TRBV3-1 (or the pseudogene TRBV3-2) and TRBJ2-1; 8 nucleotides agree with TRBD2. Germline-derived CDR1 and CDR2 are LGHDT and YNNKEL (reference sequence). The CDR3 totals 14 residues. J lost 8 bases, V lost 8 bases, and 11 bases had no gene match. This chain's CDR3 is CASRGREALDEQFF. Here the CDR3 DNA reads TGTGCCAGCCGTGGGCGGGAGGCCCTCGATGAGCAGTTCTTC.

The gene calls are TRBV19 and TRBJ1-1, with D maybe TRBD1 (5 bases). The CDR3 loop spans 14 amino acids. Trimming took 3 bases from V and 1 from J, leaving 9 bases between them. Germline CDR1 is LNHDA and CDR2 is SQIVND (reference sequence). Here the CDR3 DNA reads TGTGCCAGTAGTATGCGGCAGGGGAACACTGAAGCTTTCTTT. Protein: CASSMRQGNTEAFF. Drawing the rest from reference TRBV19 and TRBJ1-1, the complete variable domain is DGGITQSPKYLFRKEGQNVTLSCEQNLNHDAMYWYRQDPGQGLRLIYYSQIVNDFQKGDIAEGYSVSREKKESFPLTVTSAQKNPTAFYLCASSMRQGNTEAFFGQGTRLTVV.

The chain uses TRBV28 and TRBJ1-1; 7 nucleotides line up with TRBD1. The J segment lost 8 bases and the V segment lost 3 bases, leaving 15 bases of the junction unmatched. Germline lookup yields CDR1 MDHEN and CDR2 SYDVKM. This CDR3 is built from 16 residues. CDR3 nucleotide sequence: TGTGCCAGCAGTTTGGACCACTTTACAGGGGAAGGAGAAGCTTTCTTT. This encodes CASSLDHFTGEGEAFF.

This clone was found once. The CDR3 protein is CASSPGTSGSYEQYF. CDR3 DNA sequence: TGTGCCAGCAGTCCCGGGACTAGCGGCTCCTACGAGCAGTACTTC. V usage is TRBV27 and J usage is TRBJ2-7; 11 bases are shared with TRBD2. This CDR3 spans 15 amino acids. Unmatched junction bases numbered 3, after V lost 5 bases and J lost 0 bases. Germline-derived CDR1 and CDR2 are MNHEY and SMNVEV (reference sequence).

This chain links TRBV28 with TRBJ1-3, with unresolved D. This CDR3 spans 14 amino acids. The V and J ends lost 4 bases and 0 bases respectively, with 7 bases between them. The V gene's germline CDR1 is MDHEN and CDR2 SYDVKM. The chain's CDR3 is CASSSPGSGNTIYF. For the CDR3, the DNA is TGTGCCAGCAGTTCTCCAGGCTCTGGAAACACCATATATTTT.

The chain is built from TRBV28 and TRBJ2-1, with TRBD2 matching over 13 bases. CDR3 size: 14 residues. Trimming cost V 4 bases and J 8 bases; bases outside gene matches: 2. CDR1 is MDHEN, CDR2 SYDVKM, per germline. The CDR3 DNA reads as TGTGCCAGCAGTTGGACTAGCGGGAGCCATGAGCAGTTCTTC. Translation gives CASSWTSGSHEQFF.

The chain joins TRBV6-5 to TRBJ2-7; possibly TRBD1 for D (5 bases). The CDR3 spans 11 residues. Germline loops: CDR1 MNHEY, CDR2 SVGAGI. V lost 2 bases to trimming and J lost 6 bases, with 5 bases between them. DNA of the CDR3: TGTGCCAGCAGTTACAGGGGCGAGCAGTACTTC. Translating gives CASSYRGEQYF.

This rearrangement joins TRBV2 to TRBJ1-1; D gene ambiguous. The CDR3 extends over 16 amino acids. The V end lost 3 bases, the J end lost 3 bases, and 17 bases lay between the germline ends. Germline-derived CDR1 and CDR2 are SNHLY and FYNNEI. The CDR3 loop is CASSEQFSIGDTEAFF. The CDR3 region has the DNA TGTGCCAGCAGTGAGCAGTTTTCGATCGGGGACACTGAAGCTTTCTTT.

The V gene is TRBV5-1, the J gene TRBJ1-2; 9 bases are a match to TRBD1. This CDR3 region has 13 residues. V was clipped by 0 bases and J by 6 bases; unmatched bases: 0. The V gene's germline CDR1 is SGHRS and CDR2 YFSETQ. CDR3 sequence (DNA): TGCGCCAGCAGCTTGGGACAGGGGGATGGCTACACCTTC. Translation gives CASSLGQGDGYTF.

As DNA, the CDR3 is TGTGCCAGCGGAAAGGGGCTAGCGGGAGTAATAGGGTACGTC. Protein: CASGKGLAGVIGYV. The chain employs TRBV6-5 and TRBJ2-7; 10 bases fit TRBD2. After removal of 8 bases from V and 12 bases from J, the junction contained 16 bases not matched to a gene. The CDR3 consists of 14 residues. Germline V CDR1 and CDR2: MNHEY, SVGAGI.

This clone was detected once. Other DNA sequences from this sample encode an identical CDR3 as well. This chain joins TRBV28 and TRBJ2-1; D is uncertain. The V end lost 5 bases, the J end lost 12 bases, and 14 bases lay between the germline ends. The CDR3 is made up of 12 amino acids. Germline loops: CDR1 MDHEN, CDR2 SYDVKM. The CDR3 DNA is TGTGCCAGCAGTCCCCAGGAAGACATGCAGTTCTTC. It translates to CASSPQEDMQFF.

The V and J genes are TRBV12-3 or TRBV12-4 and TRBJ2-7; 8 nucleotides match TRBD2. CDR3 length: 13 amino acids. Trimming removed 3 bases from V and 3 bases from J; junction bases left unmatched: 1. The CDR3 sequence: CASSFGTSYEQYV. The CDR3 DNA reads TGTGCCAGCAGTTTTGGGACTAGCTACGAGCAGTACGTC.

V gene TRBV19 combines with J gene TRBJ1-1; D might be TRBD1 (6 bases). Germline V gives CDR1 LNHDA, CDR2 SQIVND (reference sequence). The ends were cut back, 9 bases at V and 1 base at J, with 18 bases in the middle. The CDR3 is made up of 15 amino acids. CDR3 sequence: CASRASRGGNTEAFF. The CDR3 nucleotides are TGTGCCAGCCGAGCCTCGAGGGGGGGGAACACTGAAGCTTTCTTT.

The CDR3 region has the DNA TGTGCCAGCAGCTCCCAACCACAGGGGCCGGGACTAGCGGGAGATTGGGAGACCCAGTACTTC. Translation: CASSSQPQGPGLAGDWETQYF. The rearrangement joins TRBV7-7 to TRBJ2-5; 14 bases match TRBD2. Germline CDR1 SSHAT, CDR2 FNYEAQ (reference sequence). The ends lost 4 bases at V and 5 bases at J; junction bases unmatched: 21. This CDR3 is built from 21 residues.

This CDR3 is CASSSGLAGIAEQYF. CDR3 nucleotide sequence: TGTGCCAGCAGCTCCGGACTAGCGGGAATAGCTGAGCAGTACTTC. The rearrangement uses TRBV11-2 and TRBJ2-7, with 12 nucleotides matching TRBD2. The CDR3 contains 15 residues. Losses at the gene ends were 4 bases for V and 7 bases for J; bases not matched to a gene: 8. Germline V gene data show CDR1 as SGHAT and CDR2 as FQNNGV.

This clone occurred once. The CDR3 DNA follows: TGTGCCAGCAGCCCCGAATCGGGGTACTCTAATGAAAAACTGTTTTTT. This codes for CASSPESGYSNEKLFF. The V and J genes are TRBV14 and TRBJ1-4; D is uncertain. The CDR3 contains 16 residues. Trimming pared 4 bases from V and 3 bases from J, leaving 15 bases between. Germline V gene lookup returns CDR1 SGHDN and CDR2 FVKESK. Full variable domain (outside the CDR3, taken from reference TRBV14 and TRBJ1-4): EAGVTQFPSHSVIEKGQTVTLRCDPISGHDNLYWYRRVMGKEIKFLLHFVKESKQDESGMPNNRFLAERTGGTYSTLKVQPAELEDSGVYFCASSPESGYSNEKLFFGSGTQLSVL.

The rearrangement uses TRBV2 and TRBJ1-2, with D maybe TRBD1 (6 bases). The germline CDR1 and CDR2 sequences are SNHLY and FYNNEI. The CDR3 runs 13 residues. V was clipped by 2 bases and J by 8 bases, with 12 bases between them. The CDR3 region is CASSEWQGKGYTF. CDR3 DNA sequence: TGTGCCAGCAGTGAATGGCAGGGGAAGGGCTACACCTTC.

The gene calls are TRBV10-2 and TRBJ2-3; D ambiguous. Per the germline V gene, CDR1 is WSHSY and CDR2 is SAAADI. V shed 7 bases and J shed 2 bases, with 7 bases lying between them. This CDR3 comprises 12 residues. The CDR3 coding sequence is TGCGCCAGCACGTCCTACACAGATACGCAGTATTTT. Protein product: CASTSYTDTQYF.

The chain has TRBV28 and TRBJ2-7; D not resolved. From germline, CDR1 is MDHEN and CDR2 SYDVKM. Trimming stripped 6 bases from V and 2 bases from J, with 11 bases between. CDR3 length: 13 residues. The CDR3 loop reads CASRQDGPYEQYF. In nucleotides, the CDR3 is TGTGCCAGCAGGCAGGATGGGCCCTACGAGCAGTACTTC.

The chain uses TRBV6-5 and TRBJ2-7; D perhaps matches TRBD2 (5 bases). Germline V gives CDR1 MNHEY, CDR2 SVGAGI. Trimming shortened V by 0 bases and J by 2 bases, and 11 bases separated the two germline ends. The CDR3 is 15 amino acids. DNA of the CDR3: TGTGCCAGCAGTTACTCATGGACTCGGACCTACGAGCAGTACTTC. Its protein is CASSYSWTRTYEQYF.

The chain combines TRBV2 with TRBJ2-3; TRBD2 matches at 8 bases. With 3 bases clipped from V and 0 bases from J, the junction kept 5 bases outside the gene matches. Germline V gene data show CDR1 as SNHLY and CDR2 as FYNNEI. This CDR3 is 16 amino acids long. In nucleotides, the CDR3 is TGTGCCAGCAGTGAGTTCGGGGGGGCTAGCACAGATACGCAGTATTTT. Amino acids: CASSEFGGASTDTQYF.